One and the same sample provided the 4 T cell receptor beta chains below, sequenced in a study of blood T cell repertoires in COVID-19. The protocol was immunoSEQ multiplex PCR, while the TCRdb copy is restricted to in-frame clones and leaves out a portion. Of approximately 170,000 clones listed, about 88% are singletons. The material sequenced was PBMCs or T cells enriched from blood (not recorded which). These receptors were obtained from a woman aged 18-29 years who had recovered from COVID-19.

The chain uses TRBV19 and TRBJ1-5; a weak D match, TRBD1 (6 bases). V was pared by 8 bases and J by 2 bases, with 13 bases between. Germline values: CDR1 LNHDA, CDR2 SQIVND (reference sequence). The CDR3 consists of 14 residues. CDR3: CASQPGGGNQPQHF. DNA for the CDR3: TGTGCCAGTCAACCGGGGGGCGGCAATCAGCCCCAGCATTTT. Complete variable domain (other parts from reference TRBV19 and TRBJ1-5): DGGITQSPKYLFRKEGQNVTLSCEQNLNHDAMYWYRQDPGQGLRLIYYSQIVNDFQKGDIAEGYSVSREKKESFPLTVTSAQKNPTAFYLCASQPGGGNQPQHFGDGTRLSIL.

V usage is TRBV15 and J usage is TRBJ1-5; D ambiguous. The V end was cut by 3 bases, the J end by 6 bases, with 21 bases between. The CDR3 consists of 17 residues. CDR1 and CDR2 (germline): LNHNV, YYDKDF (reference sequence). The CDR3, as DNA: TGTGCCACCAGCAGGGGCTTCTTTGGGAGCCTCGGTCAGCCCCAGCATTTT. Its translation: CATSRGFFGSLGQPQHF.

The CDR3 nucleotides are TGTGCCAGCAGTGAGGGGGGGTTAACCTACAATGAGCAGTTCTTC. Translating gives CASSEGGLTYNEQFF. V is TRBV27 and J is TRBJ2-1; tentative D call: TRBD2 (7 bases). V was pared by 5 bases and J by 2 bases, with 13 bases between. The CDR3 runs 15 residues. CDR1 and CDR2 from the germline V gene are MNHEY and SMNVEV (reference sequence).

The CDR3 spells CASSPAPTGLTSGGYEQYF. In DNA form, the CDR3 reads TGTGCCAGCAGCCCCGCACCGACAGGGCTTACCAGCGGGGGCTACGAGCAGTACTTC. The chain couples TRBV11-2 to TRBJ2-7; possible D gene TRBD2, 8 bases. V was cut by 5 bases and J by 3 bases, with 29 bases left in between. This CDR3 comprises 19 residues. CDR1 is SGHAT and CDR2 is FQNNGV in the germline V gene.